The subject of this entry is one TCR beta chain. Its antigen is currently not known. No base quality information exists; no much larger clone differs at one position. Preparation of the library involved the immunoSEQ multiplex PCR assay. The source is immuneACCESS, and TCRdb retained only in-frame sequences with V and J called. Part of the clones is not carried over; for the studies checked, unresolved V genes explain less than half of this, and the remainder is unexplained. The sample table lists around 90,000 clones, about 89% of them with a count of one. The leading ten clones occupy around 21% of the sample. V and J lose 0 bases and 3 bases, and a span of 12 bases separates them. The germline V gene encodes CDR1 SGHNT and CDR2 YYREEE (reference sequence). The CDR3, from cysteine to phenylalanine, totals 15 residues. Solely the CDR3 DNA is kept, with 45 bases framed from the first base. These data belong to a study of control samples from healthy donors and cancer patients (dated by TCRdb to the early 2020s).

The material sequenced was blood. The clonotype comes from a young man in good health. The chain was built from TRBV5-4 and TRBJ1-1, and possibly TRBD1, on 5 matching bases. The CDR3 protein sequence reads: CASSLAGRGYTEAFF. The DNA sequence is as follows: TGTGCCAGCAGCTTGGCCGGGCGGGGGTACACTGAAGCTTTCTTT.